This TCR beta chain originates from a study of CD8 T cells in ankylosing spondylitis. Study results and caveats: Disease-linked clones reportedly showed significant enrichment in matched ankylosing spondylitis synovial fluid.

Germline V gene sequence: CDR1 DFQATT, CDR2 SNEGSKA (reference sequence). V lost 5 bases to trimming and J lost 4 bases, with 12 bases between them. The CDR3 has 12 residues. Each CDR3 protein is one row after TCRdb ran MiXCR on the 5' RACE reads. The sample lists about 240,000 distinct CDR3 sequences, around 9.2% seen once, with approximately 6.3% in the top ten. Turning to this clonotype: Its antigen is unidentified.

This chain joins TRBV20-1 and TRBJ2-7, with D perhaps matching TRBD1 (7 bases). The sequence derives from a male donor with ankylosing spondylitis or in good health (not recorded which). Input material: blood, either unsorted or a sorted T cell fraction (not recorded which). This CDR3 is CSARTGGYEQYF. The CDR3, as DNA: TGCAGTGCTCGGACAGGAGGGTACGAGCAGTACTTC.